Given below is one T cell receptor beta chain in context. The sample is drawn from a study of blood T cell repertoires in COVID-19. V trimming: 2 bases; J trimming: 3 bases; junction bases outside the gene matches: 13. This CDR3 is built from 17 residues. Germline loops: CDR1 SGHRS, CDR2 YFSETQ. Method: immunoSEQ multiplex PCR; TCRdb's copy keeps in-frame clones and lacks some. The sample gives about 220,000 clones, roughly 76% of which show up once; approximately 5% is in the top ten. The rearrangement uses TRBV5-1 and TRBJ1-1, with 7 bases lining up with TRBD1. This sequence was found in a human donor in a cohort sampled during active COVID-19. The source material was peripheral blood. The CDR3 loop reads CASSLGGTGASYTEAFF. The CDR3 DNA reads as TGCGCCAGCAGCTTAGGGGGCACAGGGGCTTCCTACACTGAAGCTTTCTTT.